This T cell receptor (beta chain) is drawn from a study of PD-1 blockade in mismatch repair-deficient tumors. Note on this clone: Its antigen is as yet unknown.

Clones were sequenced by immunoSEQ multiplex PCR, and TCRdb holds only the in-frame ones, with some missing. The profile covers tens of thousands of clones, with 81% appearing a single time and 2.6% taken by the ten largest. PCR or immunohistochemistry showed mismatch repair deficiency in every enrolled patient. TCRs were sequenced from a few patients responding to pembrolizumab. Overall study results and limits: Tumor-resident clones, often undetectable pretreatment in blood, expanded then contracted after pembrolizumab.

The CDR3 covers 17 residues. V was pared by 5 bases and J by 3 bases, with 11 bases of the junction left unmatched. CDR1 and CDR2 from the germline V gene are SGHAT and FQNNGV. This specimen was peripheral blood, taken 12 weeks after starting pembrolizumab. J is TRBJ1-5 and V is TRBV11-2, with 9 bases aligning to TRBD1. The TCR was taken from an adult with mismatch repair-deficient cancer. This chain's CDR3 is CASSGGGTGTINQPQHF. The CDR3 DNA is TGTGCCAGCAGCGGGGGGGGGACAGGGACCATCAATCAGCCCCAGCATTTT. The full variable domain, completed using reference TRBV11-2 and TRBJ1-5, is EAGVAQSPRYKIIEKRQSVAFWCNPISGHATLYWYQQILGQGPKLLIQFQNNGVVDDSQLPKDRFSAERLKGVDSTLKIQPAKLEDSAVYLCASSGGGTGTINQPQHFGDGTRLSIL.